The TCR beta chain under discussion was sequenced for a study of post-analysis software for immune sequencing data. Study-level background: The study covered relapsing-remitting, secondary progressive and progressive-relapsing courses of multiple sclerosis. Study results and caveats: Roughly five TRBV segments, including TRBV5-6, TRBV5-1 and TRBV20-1, were more frequent in patients than controls. Controls had significantly higher normalized Chao1 diversity than multiple sclerosis patients. Strong co-clustering by F measure was evident for samples that had been prepared in the same batch.

Germline V gives CDR1 SGHRS, CDR2 YFSETQ. The CDR3 spans 13 residues. J gave up 9 bases and V 4 bases, and 6 bases lay outside the gene matches. Concerning this clonotype: Its matching antigen is unknown.

TCR beta cDNA libraries included unique molecular identifiers. The source material, 1 to 10 million T cells, gave rise to 450,000 to 550,000 cDNA molecules. MiXCR, applied by TCRdb to the PCR reads, yields one record per CDR3 protein. The table shows roughly 870,000 distinct CDR3 sequences, with approximately 50% occurring only once. This clonotype was obtained from a girl aged 10 to 17 with multiple sclerosis. The gene calls are TRBV5-1 and TRBJ2-1; 8 positions match TRBD1. Source material: blood. The CDR3 region has the DNA TGCGCCAGCAGCGGCGTCGACAGGGGTGAGCAGTTCTTC. Translated, it gives CASSGVDRGEQFF.